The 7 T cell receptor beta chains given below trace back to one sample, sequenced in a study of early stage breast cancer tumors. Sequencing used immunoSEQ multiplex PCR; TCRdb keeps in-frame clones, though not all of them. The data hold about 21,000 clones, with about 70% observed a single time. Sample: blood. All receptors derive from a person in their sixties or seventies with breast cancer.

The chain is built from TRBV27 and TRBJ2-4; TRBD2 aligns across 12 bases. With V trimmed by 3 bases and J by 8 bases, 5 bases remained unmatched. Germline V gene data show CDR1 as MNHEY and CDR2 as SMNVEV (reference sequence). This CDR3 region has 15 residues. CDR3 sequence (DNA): TGTGCCAGCAGTTTCTCGACTAGCGGGAGTGACATTCAGTACTTC. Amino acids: CASSFSTSGSDIQYF.

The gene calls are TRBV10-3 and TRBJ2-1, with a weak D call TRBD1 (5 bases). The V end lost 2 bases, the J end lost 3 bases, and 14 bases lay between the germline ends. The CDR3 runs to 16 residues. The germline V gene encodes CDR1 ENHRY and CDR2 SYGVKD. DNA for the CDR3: TGTGCCATCAGTGAGAAGGGGCCTACCCACTACAATGAGCAGTTCTTC. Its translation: CAISEKGPTHYNEQFF.

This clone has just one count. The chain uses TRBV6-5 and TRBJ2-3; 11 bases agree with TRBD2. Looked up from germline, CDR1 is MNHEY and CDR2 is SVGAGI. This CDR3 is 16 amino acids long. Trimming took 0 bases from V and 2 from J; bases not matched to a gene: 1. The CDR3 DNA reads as TGTGCCAGCAGTTACTCGACTAGCGGGGACACAGATACGCAGTATTTT. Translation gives CASSYSTSGDTDTQYF.

The CDR3 region is CATALSFSYNEQFF. CDR3 bases: TGTGCCACCGCCCTTAGTTTTTCCTACAATGAGCAGTTCTTC. This chain uses TRBV2 with TRBJ2-1; no firm D call. The V end lost 10 bases, the J end lost 1 base, and 14 bases lay between the germline ends. This CDR3 has 14 amino acids. Germline CDR1 and CDR2: SNHLY and FYNNEI.

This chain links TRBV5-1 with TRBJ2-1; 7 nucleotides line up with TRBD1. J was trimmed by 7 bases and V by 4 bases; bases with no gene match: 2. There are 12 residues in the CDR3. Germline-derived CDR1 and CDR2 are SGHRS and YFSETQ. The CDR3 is CASSLQGNEQFF. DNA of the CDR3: TGCGCCAGCAGCCTACAGGGGAATGAGCAGTTCTTC.

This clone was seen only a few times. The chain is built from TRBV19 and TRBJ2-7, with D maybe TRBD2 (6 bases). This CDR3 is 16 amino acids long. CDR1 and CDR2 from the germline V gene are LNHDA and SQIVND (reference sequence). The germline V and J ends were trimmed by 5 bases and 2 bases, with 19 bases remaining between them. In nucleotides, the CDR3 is TGTGCCAGTAGTCCACAGACGGGGGTTCCGACCTACGAGCAGTACTTC. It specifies CASSPQTGVPTYEQYF.

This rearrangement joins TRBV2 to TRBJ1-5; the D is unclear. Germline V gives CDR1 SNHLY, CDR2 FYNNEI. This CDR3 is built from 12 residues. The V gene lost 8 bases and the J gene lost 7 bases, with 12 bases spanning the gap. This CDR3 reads CASATNYQPQHF. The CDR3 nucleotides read TGTGCCAGCGCTACAAATTACCAGCCCCAGCATTTT.